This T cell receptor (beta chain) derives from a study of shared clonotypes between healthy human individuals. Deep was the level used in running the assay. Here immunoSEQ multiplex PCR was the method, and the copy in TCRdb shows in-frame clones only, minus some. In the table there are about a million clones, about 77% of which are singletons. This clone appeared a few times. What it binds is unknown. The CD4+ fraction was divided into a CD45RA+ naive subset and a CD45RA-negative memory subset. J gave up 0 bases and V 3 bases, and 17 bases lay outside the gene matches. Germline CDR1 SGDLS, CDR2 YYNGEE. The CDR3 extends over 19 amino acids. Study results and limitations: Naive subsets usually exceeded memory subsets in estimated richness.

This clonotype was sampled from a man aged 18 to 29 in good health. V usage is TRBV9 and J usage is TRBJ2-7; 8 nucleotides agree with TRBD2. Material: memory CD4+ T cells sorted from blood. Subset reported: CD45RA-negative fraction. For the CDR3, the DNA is TGTGCCAGCAGCGCGCCCCTGCTCCCCGGGCTAGCGGGCTCCTACGAGCAGTACTTC. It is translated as CASSAPLLPGLAGSYEQYF.